The 8 T cell receptor beta chains reported below all come from one sample, sequenced in a study of blood T cell repertoires in COVID-19. The assay was immunoSEQ multiplex PCR, and TCRdb's table has in-frame clones only and misses some. Of some 250,000 clones listed, approximately 84% were seen once; the top ten hold approximately 3%. Sequenced sample: peripheral blood. These receptors were collected from a woman in her 30s who had recovered from COVID-19.

The V and J genes are TRBV4-1 and TRBJ1-1, with D perhaps matching TRBD1 (6 bases). CDR1 is MGHRA and CDR2 is YSYEKL in the germline V gene. V lost 0 bases and J 1 base, leaving 12 bases between the germline ends. This CDR3 spans 16 amino acids. The CDR3 region has the DNA TGCGCCAGCAGCCAAGAAAGGCGACAGGCGAACACTGAAGCTTTCTTT. Protein sequence: CASSQERRQANTEAFF.

The rearrangement joins TRBV11-2 to TRBJ2-1; TRBD1 matches 10 bases. This CDR3 contains 15 residues. CDR1 and CDR2 (germline): SGHAT, FQNNGV. The V segment lost 3 bases and the J segment 8 bases; nucleotides outside the gene matches: 7. The CDR3 DNA reads as TGTGCCAGCAGCTTTCGCGGACAGGGGGTCGATGAGCAGTTCTTC. Its translation is CASSFRGQGVDEQFF.

This clone was seen once. The gene calls are TRBV5-1 and TRBJ2-2, with D maybe TRBD2 (6 bases). Per germline, CDR1 SGHRS and CDR2 YFSETQ. With 4 bases removed from V and 6 bases from J, the gap between germline ends came to 7 bases. This CDR3 comprises 12 residues. The CDR3 sequence is CASSRDSGELFF. The CDR3 DNA is TGCGCCAGCAGCCGGGACTCCGGGGAGCTGTTTTTT.

In this sample, this clone turned up once. This chain links TRBV9 with TRBJ2-1; D not resolved. V lost 4 bases and J lost 10, with 12 bases in between. CDR1 and CDR2 from the germline V gene are SGDLS and YYNGEE. The CDR3 has 12 residues. The CDR3 DNA reads as TGTGCCAGCAGCCCTCAAGCCAACGAGCAGTTCTTC. It translates to CASSPQANEQFF. Using reference TRBV9 and TRBJ2-1 for the parts outside the CDR3, the full variable domain is DSGVTQTPKHLITATGQRVTLRCSPRSGDLSVYWYQQSLDQGLQFLIQYYNGEERAKGNILERFSAQQFPDLHSELNLSSLELGDSALYFCASSPQANEQFFGPGTRLTVL.

The J gene is TRBJ1-5, the V gene TRBV6-5; no firm D call. The CDR3 runs to 13 residues. Trimming pared 3 bases from V and 0 bases from J, leaving 3 bases between. Germline V gives CDR1 MNHEY, CDR2 SVGAGI. CDR3 DNA: TGTGCCAGCAGTTATCATAGCAATCAGCCCCAGCATTTT. This translates into CASSYHSNQPQHF.

The rearrangement joins TRBV3-1 (or the pseudogene TRBV3-2) to TRBJ2-3, with no clear D. Germline assignment: CDR1 LGHDT and CDR2 YNNKEL (reference sequence). The CDR3 sequence is 12 residues long. V lost 0 bases and J lost 9, with 7 bases in between. The CDR3 reads CASSQERVTQYF. In DNA form, the CDR3 reads TGTGCCAGCAGCCAAGAACGGGTAACGCAGTATTTT.

V and J are TRBV7-9 and TRBJ2-1, with 7 bases matching TRBD2. In germline, CDR1 is SEHNR, CDR2 FQNEAQ (reference sequence). After removal of 6 bases from V and 0 bases from J, the junction contained 8 bases not matched to a gene. CDR3 length equals 16 residues. The CDR3 sequence is CASSSSGASSYNEQFF. DNA of the CDR3: TGTGCCAGCAGTTCCAGCGGGGCGAGCTCCTACAATGAGCAGTTCTTC.

The V gene is TRBV2, the J gene TRBJ1-6; possible D gene TRBD1, 6 bases. This CDR3 region has 15 residues. The germline gives CDR1 SNHLY, CDR2 FYNNEI. Trimming took 5 bases from V and 5 from J, leaving 13 bases between them. The CDR3 DNA reads TGTGCCAGCAGTCCCCAGGGGCCAGATAATTCACCCCTCCACTTT. Translated, it gives CASSPQGPDNSPLHF.